This T cell receptor (beta chain) was recovered during a study of beta chain features in type 1 diabetes. The study, taken as a whole, reports: TCRB CDR3s from Type 1 diabetes patients were moderately but significantly shorter in all four CD4+ subsets.

Of note for this clone: Its antigen is unknown.

The CDR3 runs 17 residues. Germline V gene data show CDR1 as MNHEY and CDR2 as SMNVEV (reference sequence). V lost 7 bases and J 0 bases, leaving 21 bases between the germline ends. Every bit of the isolated RNA underwent reverse transcription, so sequencing read expressed TCRB transcripts. Generated by immunoSEQ multiplex PCR, the TCRdb table keeps only in-frame clones and is missing some. In the table there are 40,000 to 45,000 clones, 51% of which are singletons. The TCR comes from a woman aged 18-29 years in good health. The chain combines TRBV27 with TRBJ1-1, with D possibly being TRBD1 (5 bases). The sequencing sample was made of Tregs from blood. CDR3 residues: CASINKGINPMNTEAFF. The DNA of the CDR3 is TGTGCCAGCATCAATAAGGGGATAAATCCCATGAACACTGAAGCTTTCTTT.